The entry that follows covers one T cell receptor (beta chain) sequence. Germline CDR1 and CDR2: MRHNA and SNTAGT. Trimming cost V 0 bases and J 4 bases; bases outside gene matches: 8. The CDR3 extends over 17 amino acids. This sample is part of a study of blood T cell repertoires in COVID-19. Turning to the study itself: The United States, Italy and Spain provided the acute and convalescent COVID-19 samples. T cells, B-cell-depleted T cells, or PBMCs supplied cDNA or gDNA.

Authors' methods: Reference gene primer amplification gave nucleated cell count estimates. The assay was immunoSEQ multiplex PCR, and TCRdb's table has in-frame clones only and misses some. The V and J calls and clone size come from that table; D and trimming were worked out from the DNA. The table has more than 80,000 clones, more than 75% seen once. The receptor was derived from a man aged 50-59 years with active COVID-19. The sample taken for sequencing was peripheral blood. V is TRBV6-4 and J is TRBJ2-3, with 9 bases aligning to TRBD2. DNA of the CDR3: TGTGCCAGCAGTGACTCTAGTGCGGGAGGGCCTGCAGATACGCAGTATTTT. This encodes CASSDSSAGGPADTQYF.